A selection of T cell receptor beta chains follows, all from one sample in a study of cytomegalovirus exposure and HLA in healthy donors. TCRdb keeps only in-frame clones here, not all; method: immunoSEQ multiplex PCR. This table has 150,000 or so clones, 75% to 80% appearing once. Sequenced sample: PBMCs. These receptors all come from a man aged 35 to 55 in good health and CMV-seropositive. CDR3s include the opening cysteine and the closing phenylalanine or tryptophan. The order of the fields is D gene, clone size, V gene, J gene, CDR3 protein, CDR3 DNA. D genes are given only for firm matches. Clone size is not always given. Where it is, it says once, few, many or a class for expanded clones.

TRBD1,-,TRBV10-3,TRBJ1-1,CAIKGTENTEAFF,TGTGCCATCAAAGGGACAGAGAACACTGAAGCTTTCTTT
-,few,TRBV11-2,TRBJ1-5,CASSITSGAGQPQHF,TGTGCCAGCAGCATCACGTCAGGGGCCGGCCAGCCCCAGCATTTT
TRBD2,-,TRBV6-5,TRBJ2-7,CASSFLAGGSYEQYF,TGTGCCAGCAGTTTTCTAGCGGGAGGATCCTACGAGCAGTACTTC
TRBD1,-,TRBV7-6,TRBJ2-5,CASSPGQRETQYF,TGTGCCAGCAGCCCGGGACAGAGAGAGACCCAGTACTTC
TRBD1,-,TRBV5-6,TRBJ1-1,CASSSPGQSNTEAFF,TGTGCCAGCAGCTCACCGGGACAGTCGAACACTGAAGCTTTCTTT
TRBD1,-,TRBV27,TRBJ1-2,CASSPWGTGIDYGYTF,TGTGCCAGCAGTCCGTGGGGGACAGGGATCGACTATGGCTACACCTTC
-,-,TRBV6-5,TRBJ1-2,CASSNLDSYGYTF,TGTGCCAGCAGCAACTTAGACAGCTATGGCTACACCTTC
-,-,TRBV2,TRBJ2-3,CASRSGASTDTQYF,TGTGCCAGCAGGTCGGGAGCCAGCACAGATACGCAGTATTTT
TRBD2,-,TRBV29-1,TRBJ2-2,CSVPGRGVTGELFF,TGCAGCGTCCCCGGGAGGGGGGTCACCGGGGAGCTGTTTTTT
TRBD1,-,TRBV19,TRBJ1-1,CASSSGQLNTEAFF,TGTGCCAGTTCGTCGGGACAGTTGAACACTGAAGCTTTCTTT
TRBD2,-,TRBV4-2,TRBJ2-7,CASSLSLAGVSEQYF,TGTGCCAGCAGCCTGAGCCTAGCGGGAGTGTCCGAGCAGTACTTC
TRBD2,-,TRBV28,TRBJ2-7,CASSTRASGPYEQYF,TGTGCCAGCAGTACGAGGGCTAGCGGCCCCTACGAGCAGTACTTC
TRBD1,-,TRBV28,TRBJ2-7,CASSLTGNRREQYF,TGTGCCAGCAGTCTGACAGGGAACCGGCGCGAGCAGTACTTC
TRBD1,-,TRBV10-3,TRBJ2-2,CAISQLTRDRENTGELFF,TGTGCCATCAGTCAACTAACCCGGGACAGGGAGAACACCGGGGAGCTGTTTTTT
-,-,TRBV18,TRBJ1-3,CASSPESGARNTIYF,TGTGCCAGCTCTCCAGAGTCCGGAGCCCGAAACACCATATATTTT
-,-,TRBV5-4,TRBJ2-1,CASSRPPQGHYNEQFF,TGTGCCAGCAGCCGGCCTCCTCAAGGACACTACAATGAGCAGTTCTTC
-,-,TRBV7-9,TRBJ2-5,CASSSQETQYF,TGTGCCAGCAGCTCGCAAGAGACCCAGTACTTC
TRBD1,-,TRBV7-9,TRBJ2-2,CASSRTSTDGRQGRELFF,TGTGCCAGCAGCCGAACATCTACCGACGGACGACAGGGGCGAGAGCTGTTTTTT
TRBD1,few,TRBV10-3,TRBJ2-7,CAITGQGSDEQYF,TGTGCCATCACGGGACAGGGTTCCGACGAGCAGTACTTC
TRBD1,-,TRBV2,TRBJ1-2,CASRPAGTGLSRYGYTF,TGTGCCAGCAGGCCCGCCGGGACAGGGTTGTCGCGGTATGGCTACACCTTC
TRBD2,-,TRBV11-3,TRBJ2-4,CASSLPSGGEWAKNIQYF,TGTGCCAGCAGCCTCCCTAGCGGGGGGGAGTGGGCCAAAAACATTCAGTACTTC
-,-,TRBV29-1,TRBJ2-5,CSVVTWTSKEQYF,TGCAGCGTTGTAACTTGGACTTCGAAGGAGCAGTACTTC